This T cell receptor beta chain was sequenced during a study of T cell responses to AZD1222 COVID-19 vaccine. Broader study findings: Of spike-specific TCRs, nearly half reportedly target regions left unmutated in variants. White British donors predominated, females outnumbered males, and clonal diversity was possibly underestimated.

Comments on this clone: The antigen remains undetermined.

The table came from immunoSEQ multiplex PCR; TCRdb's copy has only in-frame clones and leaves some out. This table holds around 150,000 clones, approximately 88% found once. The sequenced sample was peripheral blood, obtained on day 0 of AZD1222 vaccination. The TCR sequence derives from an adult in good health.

This CDR3 reads CASSLGTGRGAFF. The CDR3 nucleotides read TGTGCCAGCAGCTTAGGCACCGGGCGAGGAGCTTTCTTT. This chain links TRBV7-9 with TRBJ1-1; D not certain. V lost 1 base, J lost 10 bases, and 13 bases lay in between. This CDR3 region has 13 residues. Germline lookup yields CDR1 SEHNR and CDR2 FQNEAQ (reference sequence).